This TCR beta chain comes out of a study of T cells in Graves' hyperthyroidism and ophthalmopathy. Patients were excluded because of uncontrolled infection, other autoimmune disease, pregnancy or lactation. Fresh peripheral blood, 8 to 10 ml of it, supplied the PBMCs. From germline, CDR1 is SGHRS and CDR2 YFSETQ. With 7 bases removed from V and 3 bases from J, the gap between germline ends came to 13 bases. The CDR3 length is 13 residues. Study conclusions and caveats: Within blood appeared most thyroid clonotypes that had expanded above 0.001.

There are many counts of this clonotype. The target antigen is unknown. The CDR3 regions of TCR beta were amplified from RNA transcripts. When the TCR CDR3 underwent first-round RT-PCR, the HTBI primer set was used. TCRdb reprocessed the multiplex PCR reads with MiXCR, giving one entry per CDR3 protein. The sample lists roughly 380,000 distinct CDR3 sequences; about 20% were seen once. The sample taken for sequencing was blood. The sequence was obtained from a woman aged 18-29 years with Graves' hyperthyroidism. This rearrangement joins TRBV5-1 to TRBJ2-5, with D possibly matching TRBD2 (5 bases). The CDR3 coding sequence is TGCGCCAGCTTCCGGGGAAAGAAAGAGACCCAGTACTTC. It is translated as CASFRGKKETQYF.